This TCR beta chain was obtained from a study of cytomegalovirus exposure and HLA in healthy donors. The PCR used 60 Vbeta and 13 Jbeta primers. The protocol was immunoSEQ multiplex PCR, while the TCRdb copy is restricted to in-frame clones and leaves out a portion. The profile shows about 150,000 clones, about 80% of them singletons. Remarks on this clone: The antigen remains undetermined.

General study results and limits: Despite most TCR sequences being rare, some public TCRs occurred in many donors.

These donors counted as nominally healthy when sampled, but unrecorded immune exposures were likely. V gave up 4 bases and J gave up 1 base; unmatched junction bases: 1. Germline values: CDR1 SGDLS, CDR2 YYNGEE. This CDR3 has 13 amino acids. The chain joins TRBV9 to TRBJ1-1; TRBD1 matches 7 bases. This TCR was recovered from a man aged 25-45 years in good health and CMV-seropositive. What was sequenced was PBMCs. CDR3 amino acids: CASSYRGNTEAFF. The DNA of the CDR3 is TGTGCCAGCAGCTACAGGGGGAACACTGAAGCTTTCTTT.